This record covers a single T cell receptor beta chain. These data belong to a study of monozygotic twins with inflammatory bowel disease. From its re-call of the 5' RACE reads, TCRdb lists each CDR3 protein once, without DNA. The sample is made up of 350,000 to 500,000 distinct CDR3 sequences, and the top ten hold 2% to 2.5% of it. Germline loops: CDR1 SGHNT, CDR2 YYREEE (reference sequence). This CDR3 comprises 15 residues. The chain combines TRBV5-4 with TRBJ2-1; checking the TCRdb D call of TRBD1 is not possible without DNA. Sequenced input: blood. The sequence was collected from a human donor with ulcerative colitis or Crohn's disease, or a healthy co-twin of an affected twin (not recorded which). CDR3 sequence reads: CASSPRGGVYNEQFF.